This T cell receptor (beta chain) was sequenced for a study of cytomegalovirus exposure and HLA in healthy donors. This CDR3 region has 13 residues. V was shortened by 6 bases and J by 2 bases, with 11 bases between the two germline ends. From germline, CDR1 is MDHEN and CDR2 SYDVKM. Use of 60 Vbeta and 13 Jbeta primers characterized the PCR. Assay: immunoSEQ multiplex PCR; the TCRdb copy retains only in-frame clones and omits some. The table for this sample gives about 78,000 clones. The material sequenced was PBMCs. This TCR was recovered from a female donor in good health and CMV-seropositive. The rearrangement joins TRBV28 to TRBJ2-7; D uncertain. DNA for the CDR3: TGTGCCAGCAGCAACTTTGGTCCCTACGAGCAGTACTTC. It specifies CASSNFGPYEQYF.